Below, one T cell receptor beta chain is given with its context. What it binds is unknown. The sample originates from a study of Ad26.COV2.S vaccination and SARS-CoV-2 variants. Study conclusions and caveats: Higher spike-specific TCR breadth was found in vaccine recipients than in placebo recipients.

V lost 2 bases to trimming and J lost 3 bases; unmatched junction nucleotides: 3. Germline V gives CDR1 LNHDA, CDR2 SQIVND (reference sequence). This CDR3 spans 15 amino acids. Produced via immunoSEQ multiplex PCR; TCRdb's table is partial and in-frame only. This table has hundreds of thousands of clones, 89% appearing once. Regarding treatment: around 19 received Ad26.COV2.S at low or high dose, single or two shots; several received placebo; per-sample allocation not given. Following the first vaccine or placebo injection, samples were taken on day 63. SARS-CoV-2 spike from the Wuhan strain was encoded by the vaccine, an Ad26 vector.

This rearrangement joins TRBV19 to TRBJ2-3, with TRBD2 identical over 9 bases. Source: peripheral blood, taken in a trial of Ad26.COV2.S vaccine versus placebo. The source of this sequence is a person aged 18-60 years who received the Ad26.COV2.S COVID-19 vaccine or a placebo. The CDR3 loop is CASSIRSGRTDTQYF. CDR3 nucleotides: TGTGCCAGTAGTATACGTAGCGGGAGAACAGATACGCAGTATTTT.